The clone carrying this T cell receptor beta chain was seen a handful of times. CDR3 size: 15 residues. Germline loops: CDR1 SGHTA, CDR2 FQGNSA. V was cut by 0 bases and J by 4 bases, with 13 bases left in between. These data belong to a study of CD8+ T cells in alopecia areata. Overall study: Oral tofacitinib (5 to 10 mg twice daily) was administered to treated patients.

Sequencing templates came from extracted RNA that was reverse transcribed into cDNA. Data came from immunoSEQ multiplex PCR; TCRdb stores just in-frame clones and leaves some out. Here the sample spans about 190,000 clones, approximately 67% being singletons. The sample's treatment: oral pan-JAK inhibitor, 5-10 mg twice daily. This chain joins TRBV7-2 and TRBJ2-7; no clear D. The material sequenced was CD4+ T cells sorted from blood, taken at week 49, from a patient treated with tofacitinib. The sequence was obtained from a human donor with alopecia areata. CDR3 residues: CASSLADWARYEQYF. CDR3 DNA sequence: TGTGCCAGCAGCTTAGCTGATTGGGCGAGATACGAGCAGTACTTC.